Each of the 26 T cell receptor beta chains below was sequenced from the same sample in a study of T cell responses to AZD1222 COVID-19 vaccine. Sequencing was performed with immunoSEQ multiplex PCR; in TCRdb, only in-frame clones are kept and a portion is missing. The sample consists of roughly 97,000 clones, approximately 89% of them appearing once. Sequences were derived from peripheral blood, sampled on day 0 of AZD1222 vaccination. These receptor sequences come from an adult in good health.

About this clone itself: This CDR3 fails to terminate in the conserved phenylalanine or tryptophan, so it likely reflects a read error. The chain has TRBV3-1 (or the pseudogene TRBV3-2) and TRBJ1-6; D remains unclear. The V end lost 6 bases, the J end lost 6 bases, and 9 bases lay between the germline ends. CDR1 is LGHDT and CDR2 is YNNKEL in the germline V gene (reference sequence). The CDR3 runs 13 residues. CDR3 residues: CASRLDRNSPLHL. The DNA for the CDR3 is TGTGCCAGCAGGTTAGACCGTAATTCACCCCTCCACCTT.

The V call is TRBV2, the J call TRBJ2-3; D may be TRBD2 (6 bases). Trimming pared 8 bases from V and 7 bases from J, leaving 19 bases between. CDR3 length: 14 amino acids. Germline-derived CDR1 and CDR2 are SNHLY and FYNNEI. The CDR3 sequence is CASPPRGGGNTQYF. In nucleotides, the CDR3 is TGTGCCAGCCCCCCGCGGGGAGGAGGAAATACGCAGTATTTT.

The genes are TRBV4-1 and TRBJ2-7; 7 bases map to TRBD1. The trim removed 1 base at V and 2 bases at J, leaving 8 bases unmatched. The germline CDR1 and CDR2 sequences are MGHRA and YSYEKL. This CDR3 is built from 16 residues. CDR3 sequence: CASSQVEGGQTYEQYF. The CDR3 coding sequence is TGCGCCAGCAGCCAAGTGGAAGGGGGCCAGACCTACGAGCAGTACTTC.

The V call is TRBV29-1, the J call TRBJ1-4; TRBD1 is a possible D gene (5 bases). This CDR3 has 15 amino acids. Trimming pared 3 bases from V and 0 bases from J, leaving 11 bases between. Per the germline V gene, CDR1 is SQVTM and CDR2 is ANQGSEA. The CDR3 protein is CSVEEVGATNEKLFF. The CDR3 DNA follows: TGCAGCGTTGAGGAGGTGGGGGCAACTAATGAAAAACTGTTTTTT.

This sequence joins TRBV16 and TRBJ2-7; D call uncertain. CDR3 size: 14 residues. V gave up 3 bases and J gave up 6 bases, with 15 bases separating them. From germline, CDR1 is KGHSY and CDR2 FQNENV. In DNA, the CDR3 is TGTGCCAGCAGCCACCCCGGCGGTGGACCCGAGCAGTACTTC. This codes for CASSHPGGGPEQYF.

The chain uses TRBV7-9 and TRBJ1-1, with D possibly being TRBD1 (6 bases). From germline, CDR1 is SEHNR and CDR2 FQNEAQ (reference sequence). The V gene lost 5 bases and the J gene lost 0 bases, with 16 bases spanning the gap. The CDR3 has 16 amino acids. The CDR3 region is CASSPTYGDMNTEAFF. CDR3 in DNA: TGTGCCAGCAGCCCTACCTATGGGGACATGAACACTGAAGCTTTCTTT.

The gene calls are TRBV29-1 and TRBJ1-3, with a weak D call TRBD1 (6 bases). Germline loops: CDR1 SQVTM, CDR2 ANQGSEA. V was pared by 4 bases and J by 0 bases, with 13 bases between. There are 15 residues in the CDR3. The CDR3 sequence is CSVARGASSGNTIYF. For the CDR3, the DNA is TGCAGCGTTGCCCGGGGGGCAAGCTCTGGAAACACCATATATTTT.

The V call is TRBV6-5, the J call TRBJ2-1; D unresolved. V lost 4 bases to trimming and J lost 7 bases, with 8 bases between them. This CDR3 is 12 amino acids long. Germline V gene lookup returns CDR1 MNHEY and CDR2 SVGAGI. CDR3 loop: CASSWERNEQFF. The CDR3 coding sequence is TGTGCCAGCAGTTGGGAACGGAATGAGCAGTTCTTC.

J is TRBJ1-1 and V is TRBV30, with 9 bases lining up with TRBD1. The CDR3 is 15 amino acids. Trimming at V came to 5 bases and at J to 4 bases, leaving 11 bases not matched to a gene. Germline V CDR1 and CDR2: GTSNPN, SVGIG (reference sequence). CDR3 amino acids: CAWGWARQGGTEAFF. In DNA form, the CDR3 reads TGTGCCTGGGGCTGGGCCCGACAGGGGGGCACTGAAGCTTTCTTT.

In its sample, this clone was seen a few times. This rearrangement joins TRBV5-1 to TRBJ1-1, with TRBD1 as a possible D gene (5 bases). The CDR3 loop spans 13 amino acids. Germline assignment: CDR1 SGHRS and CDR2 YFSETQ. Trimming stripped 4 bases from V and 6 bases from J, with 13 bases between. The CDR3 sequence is CASSPEGESEAFF. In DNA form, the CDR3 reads TGCGCCAGCAGCCCCGAAGGGGAGTCTGAAGCTTTCTTT.

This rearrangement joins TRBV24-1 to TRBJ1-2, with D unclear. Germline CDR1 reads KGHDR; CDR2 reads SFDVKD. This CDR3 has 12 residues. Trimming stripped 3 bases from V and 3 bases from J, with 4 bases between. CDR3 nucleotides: TGTGCCACCAGTGATAAAGACTATGGCTACACCTTC. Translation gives CATSDKDYGYTF.

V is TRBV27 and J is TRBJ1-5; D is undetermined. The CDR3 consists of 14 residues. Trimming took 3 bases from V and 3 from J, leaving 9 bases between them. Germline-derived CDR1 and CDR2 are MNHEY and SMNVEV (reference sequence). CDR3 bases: TGTGCCAGCAGTTTGGTGGGATACAATCAGCCCCAGCATTTT. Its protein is CASSLVGYNQPQHF.

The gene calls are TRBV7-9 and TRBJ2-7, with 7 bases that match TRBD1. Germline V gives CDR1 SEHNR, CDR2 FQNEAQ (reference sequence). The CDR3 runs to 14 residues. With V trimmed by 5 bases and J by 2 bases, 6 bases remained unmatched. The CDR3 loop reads CASSPPGTAYEQYF. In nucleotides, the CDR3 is TGTGCCAGCAGCCCGCCCGGGACAGCCTACGAGCAGTACTTC. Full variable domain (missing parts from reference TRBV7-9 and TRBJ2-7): DTGVSQNPRHKITKRGQNVTFRCDPISEHNRLYWYRQTLGQGPEFLTYFQNEAQLEKSRLLSDRFSAERPKGSFSTLEIQRTEQGDSAMYLCASSPPGTAYEQYFGPGTRLTVT.

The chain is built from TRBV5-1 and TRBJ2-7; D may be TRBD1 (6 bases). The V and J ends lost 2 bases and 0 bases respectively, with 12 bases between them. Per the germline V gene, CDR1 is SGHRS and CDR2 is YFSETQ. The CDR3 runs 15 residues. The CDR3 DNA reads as TGCGCCAGCAGCTTTCTTAGGGGGACCTCCTACGAGCAGTACTTC. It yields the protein CASSFLRGTSYEQYF.

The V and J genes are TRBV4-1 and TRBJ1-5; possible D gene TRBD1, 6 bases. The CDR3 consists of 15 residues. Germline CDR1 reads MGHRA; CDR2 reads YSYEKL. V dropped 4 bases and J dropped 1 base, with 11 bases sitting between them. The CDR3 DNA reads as TGCGCCAGCAGCCTTCGACAGGCAAGCAATCAGCCCCAGCATTTT. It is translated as CASSLRQASNQPQHF.

The CDR3 DNA reads as TGTGCCACCAGGCGGGGACGGGCCAATGAAAAACTGTTTTTT. This codes for CATRRGRANEKLFF. The chain links TRBV15 to TRBJ1-4, with D tentatively TRBD1 (5 bases). The CDR3 totals 14 residues. The V end lost 6 bases, the J end lost 5 bases, and 13 bases lay between the germline ends. Germline V CDR1 and CDR2: LNHNV, YYDKDF (reference sequence).

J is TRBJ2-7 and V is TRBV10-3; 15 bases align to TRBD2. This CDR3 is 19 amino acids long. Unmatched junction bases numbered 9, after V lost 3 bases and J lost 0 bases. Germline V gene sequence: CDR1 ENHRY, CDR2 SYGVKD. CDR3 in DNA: TGTGCCATCAGTGACCCGACGGGACTAGCGGGGGGAAGCTCCTACGAGCAGTACTTC. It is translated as CAISDPTGLAGGSSYEQYF.

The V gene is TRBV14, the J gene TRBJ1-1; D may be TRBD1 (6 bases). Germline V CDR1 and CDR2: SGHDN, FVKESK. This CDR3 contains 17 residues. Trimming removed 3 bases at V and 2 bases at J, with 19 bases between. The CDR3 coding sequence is TGTGCCAGCAGCCAGGATAGCATCAGACAGGAAAACACTGAAGCTTTCTTT. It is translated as CASSQDSIRQENTEAFF.

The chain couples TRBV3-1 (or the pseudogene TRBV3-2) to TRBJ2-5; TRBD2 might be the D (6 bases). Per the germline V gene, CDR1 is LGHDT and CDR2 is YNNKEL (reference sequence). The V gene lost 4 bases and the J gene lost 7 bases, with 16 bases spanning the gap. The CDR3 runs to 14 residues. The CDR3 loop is CASSPRDLAGTQYF. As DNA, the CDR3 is TGTGCCAGCAGCCCGCGGGACCTGGCGGGGACCCAGTACTTC.

The CDR3 region is CASSLLGNTQYF. The CDR3 bases are TGTGCCAGCAGTTTATTAGGTAATACGCAGTATTTT. This chain joins TRBV27 and TRBJ2-3; D unresolved. The CDR3 runs to 12 residues. V lost 1 base to trimming and J lost 7 bases, with 6 bases between them. The germline V gene has CDR1 MNHEY and CDR2 SMNVEV (reference sequence).

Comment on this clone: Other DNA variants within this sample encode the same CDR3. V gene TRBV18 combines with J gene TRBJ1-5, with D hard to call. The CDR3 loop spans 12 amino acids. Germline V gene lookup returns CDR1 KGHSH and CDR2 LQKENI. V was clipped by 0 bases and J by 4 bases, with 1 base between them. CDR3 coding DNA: TGTGCCAGCTCACCACCGAATCAGCCCCAGCATTTT. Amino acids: CASSPPNQPQHF.

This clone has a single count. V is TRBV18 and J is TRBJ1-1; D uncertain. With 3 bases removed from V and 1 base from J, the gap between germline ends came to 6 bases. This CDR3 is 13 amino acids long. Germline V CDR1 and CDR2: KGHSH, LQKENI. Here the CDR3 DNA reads TGTGCCAGCTCACCTTTGGAGAACACTGAAGCTTTCTTT. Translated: CASSPLENTEAFF.

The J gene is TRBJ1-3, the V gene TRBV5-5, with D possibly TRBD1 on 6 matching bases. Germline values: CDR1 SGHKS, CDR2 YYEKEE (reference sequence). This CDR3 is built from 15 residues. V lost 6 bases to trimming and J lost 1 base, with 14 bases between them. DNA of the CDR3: TGTGCCAGCACCACCCCCGGGACATCTGGAAACACCATATATTTT. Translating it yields CASTTPGTSGNTIYF.

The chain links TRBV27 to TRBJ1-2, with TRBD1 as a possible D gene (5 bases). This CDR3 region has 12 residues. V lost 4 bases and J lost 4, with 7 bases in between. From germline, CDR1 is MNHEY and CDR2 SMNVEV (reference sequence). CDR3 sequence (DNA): TGTGCCAGCAGTTCTCAGGGCTATGGCTACACCTTC. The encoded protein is CASSSQGYGYTF.

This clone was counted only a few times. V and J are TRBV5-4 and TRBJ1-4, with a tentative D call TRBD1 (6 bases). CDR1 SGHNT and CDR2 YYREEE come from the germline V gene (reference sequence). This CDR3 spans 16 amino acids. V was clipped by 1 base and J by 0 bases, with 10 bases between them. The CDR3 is CASSLRTDSTNEKLFF. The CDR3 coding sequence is TGTGCCAGCAGCTTGAGGACAGATTCAACTAATGAAAAACTGTTTTTT.

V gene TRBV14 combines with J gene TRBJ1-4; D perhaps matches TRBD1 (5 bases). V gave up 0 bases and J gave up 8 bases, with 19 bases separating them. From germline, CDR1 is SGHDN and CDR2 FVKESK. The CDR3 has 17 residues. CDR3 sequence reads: CASSQDWGGGREEKLFF. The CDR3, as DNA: TGTGCCAGCAGCCAAGATTGGGGCGGAGGGAGAGAGGAAAAACTGTTTTTT. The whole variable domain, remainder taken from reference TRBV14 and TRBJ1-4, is EAGVTQFPSHSVIEKGQTVTLRCDPISGHDNLYWYRRVMGKEIKFLLHFVKESKQDESGMPNNRFLAERTGGTYSTLKVQPAELEDSGVYFCASSQDWGGGREEKLFFGSGTQLSVL.